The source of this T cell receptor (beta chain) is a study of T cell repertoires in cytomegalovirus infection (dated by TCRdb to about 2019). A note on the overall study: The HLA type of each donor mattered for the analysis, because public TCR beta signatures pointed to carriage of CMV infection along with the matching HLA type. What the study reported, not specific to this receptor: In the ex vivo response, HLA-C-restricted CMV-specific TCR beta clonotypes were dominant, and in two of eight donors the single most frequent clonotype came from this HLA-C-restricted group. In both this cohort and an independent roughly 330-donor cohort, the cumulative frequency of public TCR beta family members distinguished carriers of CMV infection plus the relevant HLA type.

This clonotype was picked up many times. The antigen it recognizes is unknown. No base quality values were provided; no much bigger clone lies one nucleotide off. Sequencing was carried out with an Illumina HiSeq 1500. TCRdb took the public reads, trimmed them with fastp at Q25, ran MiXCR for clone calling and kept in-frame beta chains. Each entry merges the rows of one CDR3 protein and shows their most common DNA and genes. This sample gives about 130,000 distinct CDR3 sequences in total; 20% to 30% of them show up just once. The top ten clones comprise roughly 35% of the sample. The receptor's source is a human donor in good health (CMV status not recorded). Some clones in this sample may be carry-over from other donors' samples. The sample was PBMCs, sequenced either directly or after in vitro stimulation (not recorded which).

The DNA sequence follows: TGTGCCAGCAGCTTAGCGGGAGGGGTCTACGAGCAGTACTTC. The encoded protein is CASSLAGGVYEQYF. Recombination connected TRBV7-2 to TRBJ2-7; TRBD2 aligns with 7 central bases. The germline V gene supplies CDR1 SGHTA and CDR2 FQGNSA. For this chain, trimming is 0 bases at the V end and 3 bases at the J end, and the number of junction bases without a gene match is 2. Including the terminal cysteine and phenylalanine, the CDR3 comprises 14 residues. The CDR3 DNA has 42 bases and is translated from base 1.